A single sample gave rise to the 16 T cell receptor beta chains below, sequenced in a study of T cell responses to AZD1222 COVID-19 vaccine. Profiled with immunoSEQ multiplex PCR; TCRdb holds only in-frame clones, not every one. This table has roughly 150,000 clones, about 87% appearing once. Sequencing was performed on peripheral blood, taken 28 days after the second AZD1222 dose. These receptors originate from an adult who received the AZD1222 COVID-19 vaccine.

This rearrangement joins TRBV7-2 to TRBJ2-7, with 11 nucleotides matching TRBD2. Germline V gene data show CDR1 as SGHTA and CDR2 as FQGNSA. This CDR3 comprises 15 residues. Trimming cost V 5 bases and J 0 bases; bases outside gene matches: 3. CDR3 residues: CASSLTSGGSYEQYF. The CDR3 DNA follows: TGTGCCAGCAGCCTTACTAGCGGGGGCTCCTACGAGCAGTACTTC. The whole variable domain, remainder taken from reference TRBV7-2 and TRBJ2-7, is GAGVSQSPSNKVTEKGKDVELRCDPISGHTALYWYRQSLGQGLEFLIYFQGNSAPDKSGLPSDRFSAERTGGSVSTLTIQRTQQEDSAVYLCASSLTSGGSYEQYFGPGTRLTVT.

This chain uses TRBV19 with TRBJ2-7; 8 bases are shared with TRBD1. V was pared by 7 bases and J by 2 bases, with 10 bases of the junction left unmatched. The CDR3 loop spans 15 amino acids. Germline V gene sequence: CDR1 LNHDA, CDR2 SQIVND (reference sequence). CDR3 loop: CASTPGAGGTYEQYF. The CDR3 DNA is TGTGCCAGTACCCCCGGGGCAGGGGGCACCTACGAGCAGTACTTC.

The rearrangement links TRBV28 to TRBJ2-4; the D is unclear. Germline V CDR1 and CDR2: MDHEN, SYDVKM. V dropped 6 bases and J dropped 11 bases, with 17 bases sitting between them. The CDR3 spans 13 residues. Written as DNA, the CDR3 is TGTGCCAGCAGCCGAAACTACCCTAGGGTTCAGTACTTC. It yields the protein CASSRNYPRVQYF. Combining the CDR3 with reference TRBV28 and TRBJ2-4 gives the whole variable domain DVKVTQSSRYLVKRTGEKVFLECVQDMDHENMFWYRQDPGLGLRLIYFSYDVKMKEKGDIPEGYSVSREKKERFSLILESASTNQTSMYLCASSRNYPRVQYFGAGTRLSVL.

V is TRBV7-3 and J is TRBJ2-3; D not resolved. V was pared by 2 bases and J by 4 bases, with 7 bases between. The germline V gene encodes CDR1 SGHTA and CDR2 FQGTGA. CDR3 size: 13 residues. CDR3 sequence: CASSLERSDTQYF. The CDR3 DNA is TGTGCCAGCAGCTTAGAGCGATCAGATACGCAGTATTTT.

The rearrangement links TRBV4-3 to TRBJ1-2; tentative D call: TRBD1 (5 bases). This CDR3 has 13 amino acids. V was trimmed by 3 bases and J by 7 bases, leaving 12 bases between them. Germline V gives CDR1 LGHNA, CDR2 YSLEER. The CDR3 sequence is CASSHGGISGYTF. CDR3 nucleotide sequence: TGCGCCAGCAGCCACGGGGGAATTAGTGGCTACACCTTC.

This chain links TRBV19 with TRBJ2-1; 7 positions agree with TRBD2. With V trimmed by 4 bases and J by 7 bases, 10 bases remained unmatched. This CDR3 contains 15 residues. Germline CDR1 and CDR2: LNHDA and SQIVND (reference sequence). For the CDR3, the DNA is TGTGCCAGTAGTACCCTAGCGGCCCTCGGGAATGAGCAGTTCTTC. It codes for CASSTLAALGNEQFF.

The V call is TRBV6-2 or TRBV6-3, the J call TRBJ2-1; 10 bases agree with TRBD2. Germline CDR1 is MNHEY and CDR2 is SVGEGT. The CDR3 has 15 residues. With 5 bases clipped from V and 7 bases from J, the junction kept 8 bases outside the gene matches. In DNA form, the CDR3 reads TGTGCCAGCAGTAAGACGGGACTAGCGCGAAATGAGCAGTTCTTC. It codes for CASSKTGLARNEQFF.

J is TRBJ2-2 and V is TRBV13; D unclear. Germline values: CDR1 PRHDT, CDR2 FYEKMQ (reference sequence). The V end lost 8 bases, the J end lost 0 bases, and 10 bases lay between the germline ends. The CDR3 totals 14 residues. The CDR3, as DNA: TGTGCCAGCCAGTGGCTAGCGAACACCGGGGAGCTGTTTTTT. This sequence encodes CASQWLANTGELFF.

The rearrangement links TRBV6-4 to TRBJ2-2; D could derive from TRBD1 or TRBD2 (7 bases each). V lost 4 bases and J 5 bases, leaving 11 bases between the germline ends. Germline V gives CDR1 MRHNA, CDR2 SNTAGT. CDR3 size: 14 residues. The CDR3 reads CASSAQGGTGELFF. In DNA, the CDR3 is TGTGCCAGCAGTGCCCAGGGGGGGACCGGGGAGCTGTTTTTT.

This chain connects TRBV19 to TRBJ1-4, with 9 positions matching TRBD1. This CDR3 comprises 15 residues. Germline V gives CDR1 LNHDA, CDR2 SQIVND (reference sequence). J gave up 7 bases and V 5 bases, and 8 bases lay outside the gene matches. CDR3 DNA sequence: TGTGCCAGTAGTCCCATGGGACAGGGAATTGAAAAACTGTTTTTT. Protein product: CASSPMGQGIEKLFF. Looking up the rest from reference TRBV19 and TRBJ1-4 gives the full variable domain: DGGITQSPKYLFRKEGQNVTLSCEQNLNHDAMYWYRQDPGQGLRLIYYSQIVNDFQKGDIAEGYSVSREKKESFPLTVTSAQKNPTAFYLCASSPMGQGIEKLFFGSGTQLSVL.

This chain joins TRBV2 and TRBJ2-2; unclear D gene. CDR3 length: 15 residues. The germline V and J ends were trimmed by 6 bases and 1 base, with 12 bases remaining between them. Germline CDR1 and CDR2: SNHLY and FYNNEI. The CDR3 spells CASRNWAGNTGELFF. In nucleotides, the CDR3 is TGTGCCAGCAGGAATTGGGCAGGGAACACCGGGGAGCTGTTTTTT.

Written as DNA, the CDR3 is TGTGCCAGTCGCCCTCCGGCCCCGGCGCGGAACACTGAAGCTTTCTTT. Translated: CASRPPAPARNTEAFF. The rearrangement uses TRBV19 and TRBJ1-1, with unresolved D. V lost 8 bases, J lost 1 base, and 20 bases lay in between. This CDR3 has 16 residues. The germline V gene encodes CDR1 LNHDA and CDR2 SQIVND (reference sequence).

The chain couples TRBV5-1 to TRBJ2-1; 14 bases match TRBD2. The CDR3 runs 17 residues. J was trimmed by 14 bases and V by 3 bases; bases with no gene match: 16. Germline loops: CDR1 SGHRS, CDR2 YFSETQ. CDR3 in amino acids: CASSSPITGTSGSEKFF. Here the CDR3 DNA reads TGCGCCAGCAGCTCCCCTATTACCGGGACTAGCGGGAGTGAAAAGTTCTTC. The variable domain in full, completed from reference TRBV5-1 and TRBJ2-1, reads KAGVTQTPRYLIKTRGQQVTLSCSPISGHRSVSWYQQTPGQGLQFLFEYFSETQRNKGNFPGRFSGRQFSNSRSEMNVSTLELGDSALYLCASSSPITGTSGSEKFFGPGTRLTVL.

The chain employs TRBV6-2 or TRBV6-3 and TRBJ2-7; D perhaps matches TRBD2 (6 bases). The V and J ends lost 5 bases and 6 bases respectively, with 17 bases between them. CDR3 length equals 14 residues. Germline V gives CDR1 MNHEY, CDR2 SVGEGT. The CDR3 DNA is TGTGCCAGCAGTATCTGGGGGGAAGTAAGCGAGCAGTACTTC. Its protein is CASSIWGEVSEQYF.

The V call is TRBV7-3, the J call TRBJ2-1; D may be TRBD2 (5 bases). V was cut by 1 base and J by 0 bases, with 7 bases left in between. In germline, CDR1 is SGHTA, CDR2 FQGTGA. The CDR3 covers 15 residues. The CDR3, as DNA: TGTGCCAGCAGCTTAAGCGGGTTCTCCTACAATGAGCAGTTCTTC. Translated, it gives CASSLSGFSYNEQFF.

The chain links TRBV28 to TRBJ1-5, with D possibly matching TRBD1 (6 bases). V was trimmed by 6 bases and J by 6 bases, leaving 15 bases between them. The germline V gene encodes CDR1 MDHEN and CDR2 SYDVKM. The CDR3 consists of 14 residues. CDR3 loop: CASSRTQGTQPQHF. The CDR3, as DNA: TGTGCCAGCAGCCGTACCCAGGGGACTCAGCCCCAGCATTTT.